This TCR beta chain is drawn from a study of spatial heterogeneity in lung cancer. Study background: More beta-chain than alpha-chain sequences were consistently detected. Study observations and caveats: Tumor mutation count correlated with how many alpha and beta TCRs expanded intratumorally.

Indicated time point: sample taken at primary tumor resection. The donors comprised 60 to 80 untreated early-stage non-small cell lung cancer patients. TCRdb reanalysed the 5' RACE reads using MiXCR and keeps one entry per CDR3 protein. The table records roughly 28,000 distinct CDR3 sequences, around 6.9% of them present only once. This clonotype has just a few counts. Its antigen is not identified. V dropped 0 bases and J dropped 3 bases, with 10 bases sitting between them. The CDR3 totals 15 residues. In germline, CDR1 is KGHDR, CDR2 SFDVKD. Sequenced material: lung tumor tissue, taken at surgery. The chain employs TRBV24-1 and TRBJ2-5; possible D gene TRBD2, 6 bases. The clonotype comes from a male donor with early-stage non-small cell lung cancer. CDR3 nucleotide sequence: TGTGCCACCAGTGATTTGCACGGAGGGAAAGAGACCCAGTACTTC. Encoded protein: CATSDLHGGKETQYF.